What follows is one T cell receptor (beta chain) and its context. The antigen this receptor binds is unknown. No clone much larger than this one lies a single base away; base qualities are absent. These data are taken from a study of blood T cell repertoires in COVID-19 (dated by TCRdb to 2020 to 2022). At the level of the whole study: The collaborator samples originated in the United States, Italy and Spain and spanned the acute and convalescent phases of COVID-19. The samples were drawn from two sources: the first 160 participants of the ongoing ImmuneRACE study, and 1,200 or so subjects contributed by 6 global collaborators. A de-identified subject ID, COVID-19 status, age in years and sex were almost always included in the sample metadata. The repertoires were released in a freely available public database meant as a resource for research on the immune response to SARS-CoV-2. The prospective study material was composed of cDNA or gDNA derived from T cells, B-cell-depleted T cells, or PBMCs. HLA class I and class II types, where available, came from metadata supplied by the sample provider rather than from assay-based typing. The dataset comprised deeply sampled blood TCRbeta repertoires from subjects exposed to, actively infected with, or recovered from COVID-19. The paper's findings and limits, for the study overall: How much clinical and demographic metadata was included differed by source and by participant, and the metadata was provided uncurated.

TCRbeta CDR3 regions were amplified from genomic DNA by means of the immunoSEQ Assay, a bias-controlled multiplex PCR. Concerning the study's data processing: Within the assay, amplification of reference gene primers was used to estimate how many nucleated cells each sample contained. Sequence reads were collapsed and filtered to measure the absolute abundance of every unique TCRbeta CDR3 rearrangement. For each sample, productive Simpson clonality was calculated by taking the square root of Simpson's diversity index across productive rearrangements. Here the immuneACCESS table is served through TCRdb, limited to in-frame sequences with V and J called. Missing clones are a known gap in these copies; in checked studies unresolved V genes cover under half, and the rest lacks a known reason. The DNA gave D and trimming, while V, J and clone size come from that table. This sample lists about 100,000 clones; over 80% were detected once. Jointly, the top ten make up roughly 1.2% of the sample.

The collaborating institutions used their own protocols to collect whole blood in K2EDTA tubes. For TCRbeta analysis, collaborators shipped samples in one of three forms: frozen whole blood, isolated PBMCs, or DNA extracted from either of those sample types. The CDR3 sequence holds 16 residues, the cysteine and phenylalanine included. Solely the CDR3 DNA is kept, with 48 bases framed from the first base. V is pared back by 5 bases and J by 2 bases, with 15 bases lying between the germline termini. According to the germline V gene, CDR1 reads KGHDR and CDR2 reads SFDVKD. The sequenced sample was peripheral blood. This sequence originates from a woman under 40 with acute or convalescent COVID-19. The chain joins TRBV24-1 to TRBJ1-5; TRBD1 might be the D gene, on 6 matching bases. The CDR3 protein sequence reads: CATSGGGRGRNQPQHF. The sequenced DNA: TGTGCCACCAGTGGTGGAGGCAGGGGACGCAATCAGCCCCAGCATTTT.